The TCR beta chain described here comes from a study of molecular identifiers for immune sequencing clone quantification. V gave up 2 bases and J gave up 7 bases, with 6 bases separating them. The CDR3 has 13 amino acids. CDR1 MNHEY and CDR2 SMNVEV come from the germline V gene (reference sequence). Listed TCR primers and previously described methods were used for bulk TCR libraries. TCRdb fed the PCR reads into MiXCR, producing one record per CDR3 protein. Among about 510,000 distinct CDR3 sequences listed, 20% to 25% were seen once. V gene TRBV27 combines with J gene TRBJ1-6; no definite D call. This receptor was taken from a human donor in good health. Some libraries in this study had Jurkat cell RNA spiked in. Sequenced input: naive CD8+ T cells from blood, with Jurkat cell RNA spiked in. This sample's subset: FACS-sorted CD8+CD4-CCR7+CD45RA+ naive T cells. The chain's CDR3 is CASSLLQNSPLHF. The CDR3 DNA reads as TGTGCCAGCAGTTTACTGCAGAATTCACCCCTCCACTTT.